These T cell receptor beta chains were read from a single sample in a study of shared clonotypes between healthy human individuals. Generated by immunoSEQ multiplex PCR, the TCRdb table keeps only in-frame clones and is missing some. The sample consists of over 150,000 clones, over 50% of them appearing once. The sequencing sample was made of memory CD4+ T cells sorted from blood. The receptors stem from a man aged 25-40 years in good health. Both conserved end residues are part of each CDR3. D genes are given only for firm matches. A clone size is listed for some rows: how often the clone was seen (once, few, many), or a class if it is expanded.

clone size	CDR3 length	J gene	D gene	V gene	CDR3 DNA	CDR3 protein
NA	14	TRBJ2-1	NA	TRBV25-1	TGTGCCAGCAGTTTTCATGCCACGGCCAATGAGCAGTTCTTC	CASSFHATANEQFF
NA	13	TRBJ1-3	NA	TRBV11-2	TGTGCCAGCAGCTGGGACACAGGGAACACCATATATTTT	CASSWDTGNTIYF
few	15	TRBJ2-7	NA	TRBV5-6	TGTGCCAGCAGCTTAGGCCCCACAAGCTCCTACGAGCAGTACTTC	CASSLGPTSSYEQYF
NA	14	TRBJ1-2	NA	TRBV5-5	TGTGCCAGCAGCCCCAACGGACAGAGCCATGGCTACACCTTC	CASSPNGQSHGYTF
NA	12	TRBJ2-2	NA	TRBV7-9	TGTGCCAGCAGCTCCCGCACCGGGGAGCTGTTTTTT	CASSSRTGELFF
NA	16	TRBJ2-7	TRBD2	TRBV5-1	TGCGCCAGCAGCCTGCAGACCGGGACTACCTCCTACGAGCAGTACTTC	CASSLQTGTTSYEQYF
NA	14	TRBJ2-2	NA	TRBV5-1	TGCGCCAGCAGAGTCCAGGCTAACACCGGGGAGCTGTTTTTT	CASRVQANTGELFF
NA	15	TRBJ1-3	TRBD1	TRBV30	TGTGCCTGCCACAGGGGGCAAGGCGCTGGAAACACCATATATTTT	CACHRGQGAGNTIYF
NA	14	TRBJ1-4	NA	TRBV9	TGTGCCAGCAGCCCTAATCCAACTAATGAAAAACTGTTTTTT	CASSPNPTNEKLFF
once	12	TRBJ1-5	NA	TRBV19	TGTGCCACTTCATTTAGCAATCAGCCCCAGCATTTT	CATSFSNQPQHF
NA	20	TRBJ2-1	TRBD2	TRBV7-6	TGTGCCAGCAGCTTAGTACCGCCGGGGACTAGCGGGAGGAAGTACAATGAGCAGTTCTTC	CASSLVPPGTSGRKYNEQFF
NA	14	TRBJ1-5	NA	TRBV7-9	TGTGCCAGCAGCGTTGGACAGAGCAATCAGCCCCAGCATTTT	CASSVGQSNQPQHF
few	17	TRBJ2-2	TRBD2	TRBV18	TGTGCCAGCTCACTGCTTGGGCTAGCGGGAACTACCGGGGAGCTGTTTTTT	CASSLLGLAGTTGELFF
once	12	TRBJ1-1	NA	TRBV18	TGTGCCAGCTCAGTACAGAGGGGTGAAGCTTTCTTT	CASSVQRGEAFF
NA	15	TRBJ2-1	TRBD2	TRBV13	TGTGCCAGCAGGTTAGGACTAGCGGGACGCAATGAGCAGTTCTTC	CASRLGLAGRNEQFF
NA	18	TRBJ2-7	NA	TRBV27	TGTGCCAGCAGTTTAAGTTTCCCGGGACTCGCAAATTCCTACGAGCAGTACTTC	CASSLSFPGLANSYEQYF
once	14	TRBJ2-7	TRBD1	TRBV27	TGTGCCAGCAGGAACCGGGACAGTGTGATCGAGCAGTACTTC	CASRNRDSVIEQYF
NA	14	TRBJ2-7	NA	TRBV10-2	TGCGCCAGCAGTTCAGGGGACACATACTACGAGCAGTACTTC	CASSSGDTYYEQYF
NA	11	TRBJ1-2	NA	TRBV29-1	TGCAGCGTGGGGGAGGTTCCCGGCTACACCTTC	CSVGEVPGYTF
few	14	TRBJ1-3	NA	TRBV7-2	TGTGCCAGCAGCTTAAGACAGGTTGGAAACACCATATATTTT	CASSLRQVGNTIYF
NA	13	TRBJ1-1	NA	TRBV5-4	TGTGCCAGCATCGTCCTAGGGAACACTGAAGCTTTCTTT	CASIVLGNTEAFF
NA	14	TRBJ2-5	NA	TRBV19	TGTGCCAGTACTCCCAATGAGGGACAAGAGACCCAGTACTTC	CASTPNEGQETQYF
NA	14	TRBJ2-3	TRBD1	TRBV10-1	TGCGCCAGCAGCCGGGACAGCTTAGGAGATACGCAGTATTTT	CASSRDSLGDTQYF
NA	15	TRBJ1-1	TRBD1	TRBV5-1	TGCGCCAGCAGCCCGAGACAGGGGAGAGAAGCTGAAGCTTTCTTT	CASSPRQGREAEAFF
few	15	TRBJ2-1	NA	TRBV18	TGTGCCAGCTCAACCAGCACGGGAGTAATCCATGAGCAGTTCTTC	CASSTSTGVIHEQFF
NA	14	TRBJ1-1	NA	TRBV5-5	TGTGCCAGCAGCTTGGAGACGGGTGACACTGAAGCTTTCTTT	CASSLETGDTEAFF
NA	13	TRBJ2-7	NA	TRBV5-1	TGCGCCAGCAAGAGACAGGCCTCCTACGAGCAGTACTTC	CASKRQASYEQYF
few	12	TRBJ2-3	NA	TRBV18	TGTGCCAGCTCACCAAAGGGGGATACGCAGTATTTT	CASSPKGDTQYF
NA	12	TRBJ2-3	NA	TRBV7-9	TGTGCCAGCAGCTTGTTACTCGGTACGCAGTATTTT	CASSLLLGTQYF
NA	17	TRBJ2-7	NA	TRBV7-2	TGTGCCAGCAGCTTAGGCCTCATGGGGAGGTGGGGCTACGAGCAGTACTTC	CASSLGLMGRWGYEQYF
NA	14	TRBJ2-5	NA	TRBV6-1	TGTGCCAGCAGTGAATCCGGGGCCCAAGAGACCCAGTACTTC	CASSESGAQETQYF
NA	15	TRBJ2-5	NA	TRBV30	TGTGCCTGGAGTGCACAGGGTATTCGAATGGAGACCCAGTACTTC	CAWSAQGIRMETQYF
NA	11	TRBJ2-3	NA	TRBV6-1	TGTGCCAGCACCAAGGCAGATACGCAGTATTTT	CASTKADTQYF
NA	16	TRBJ2-1	NA	TRBV18	TGTGCCAGCTCACCACCGGTTGGGTCCGGGCTAAATGAGCAGTTCTTC	CASSPPVGSGLNEQFF
few	14	TRBJ2-6	TRBD2	TRBV9	TGTGCCACAACTAGCGGCTCTGGGGCCAACGTCCTGACTTTC	CATTSGSGANVLTF
many	13	TRBJ1-1	TRBD1	TRBV7-9	TGTGCCAGCAGCACGACAGGGCGTACTGAAGCTTTCTTT	CASSTTGRTEAFF
NA	15	TRBJ2-1	NA	TRBV5-4	TGTGCCAGCAGCTTAGGAGGAGGGGACTCCGTTGAGCAGTTCTTC	CASSLGGGDSVEQFF
NA	16	TRBJ2-1	TRBD1	TRBV28	TGTGCCAGCAGTGCCGGCGACAGGGGGGGAGGCTATGAGCAGTTCTTC	CASSAGDRGGGYEQFF
NA	14	TRBJ2-1	TRBD1	TRBV9	TGTGCCAGCAGCGTAGTCGGGACAGCCAATGAGCAGTTCTTC	CASSVVGTANEQFF
NA	14	TRBJ2-1	TRBD1	TRBV5-1	TGCGCCAGCAGCTGGGGGACAGGGGGTCATGAGCAGTTCTTC	CASSWGTGGHEQFF
NA	18	TRBJ2-1	NA	TRBV5-4	TGTGCCAGCAGCTTGACCTGGTCCGCGGGACGGCCAAACAATGAGCAGTTCTTC	CASSLTWSAGRPNNEQFF
medium-sized	14	TRBJ2-6	NA	TRBV7-9	TGTGCCAGTCCAGGGGTTGCTGGGGCCAACGTCCTGACTTTC	CASPGVAGANVLTF
few	16	TRBJ1-1	TRBD1	TRBV27	TGTGCCAGCACCGAGACCGGACAGGGGGCGAACACTGAAGCTTTCTTT	CASTETGQGANTEAFF
few	16	TRBJ1-3	TRBD1	TRBV13	TGTGCCAGCAGCCGAGGGACAGGGTTCTCTGGAAACACCATATATTTT	CASSRGTGFSGNTIYF
NA	18	TRBJ2-5	TRBD2	TRBV18	TGTGCCAGCTCACCGCCTCCAGGGCGCGGGAGGGCCGAAGAGACCCAGTACTTC	CASSPPPGRGRAEETQYF
NA	18	TRBJ2-2	NA	TRBV28	TGTGCCAGCAGTCACGGGCGGGGGCGGGGGCTCAGAACCGGGGAGCTGTTTTTT	CASSHGRGRGLRTGELFF
once	14	TRBJ1-4	NA	TRBV19	TGTGCCAGTAGTCCTGACAGTATGCGTGAAAAACTGTTTTTT	CASSPDSMREKLFF